This TCR beta chain originates from a study of cytomegalovirus exposure and HLA in healthy donors. Study results and limitations: Subsequent analysis of the roughly 120 validation repertoires found a tendency for first-cohort TCR clusters to co-occur. The listing of 150 or so TCR beta chains classed them as cytomegalovirus-associated.

Sequencing used immunoSEQ multiplex PCR; TCRdb keeps in-frame clones, though not all of them. The sample has 250,000 to 400,000 clones, approximately 88% seen once; the top ten hold approximately 0.9%. For this clone: The target antigen is unknown.

Germline assignment: CDR1 SGHRS and CDR2 YFSETQ. This CDR3 has 13 residues. Trimming left V 1 base short and J 10 bases short, with 14 bases between. The chain recombines TRBV5-1 with TRBJ1-1, with D perhaps TRBD1 (6 bases). Sequences were obtained from PBMCs. This TCR was recovered from a young man in good health and CMV-seronegative. This CDR3 is CASSLFGGAGAFF. Written as DNA, the CDR3 is TGCGCCAGCAGCTTGTTTGGGGGCGCGGGAGCTTTCTTT.